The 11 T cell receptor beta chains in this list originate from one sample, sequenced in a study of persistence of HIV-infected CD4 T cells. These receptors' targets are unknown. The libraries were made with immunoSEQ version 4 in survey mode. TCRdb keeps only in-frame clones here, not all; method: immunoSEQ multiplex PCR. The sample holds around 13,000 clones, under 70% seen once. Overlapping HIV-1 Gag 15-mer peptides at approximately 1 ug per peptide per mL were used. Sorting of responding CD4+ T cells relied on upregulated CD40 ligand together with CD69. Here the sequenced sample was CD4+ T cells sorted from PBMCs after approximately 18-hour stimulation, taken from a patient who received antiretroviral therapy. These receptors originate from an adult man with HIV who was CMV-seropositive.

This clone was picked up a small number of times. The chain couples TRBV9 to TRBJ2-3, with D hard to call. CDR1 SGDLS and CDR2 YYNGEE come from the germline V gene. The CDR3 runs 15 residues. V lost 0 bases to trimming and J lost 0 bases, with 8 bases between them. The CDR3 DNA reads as TGTGCCAGCAGCGTAGGGACCGCGAGCACAGATACGCAGTATTTT. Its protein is CASSVGTASTDTQYF. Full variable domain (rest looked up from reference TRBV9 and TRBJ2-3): DSGVTQTPKHLITATGQRVTLRCSPRSGDLSVYWYQQSLDQGLQFLIQYYNGEERAKGNILERFSAQQFPDLHSELNLSSLELGDSALYFCASSVGTASTDTQYFGPGTRLTVL.

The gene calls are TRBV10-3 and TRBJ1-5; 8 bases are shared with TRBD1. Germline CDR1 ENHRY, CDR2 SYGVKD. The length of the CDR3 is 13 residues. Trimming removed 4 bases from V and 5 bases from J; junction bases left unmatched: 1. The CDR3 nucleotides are TGTGCCATCAGTGTACAGGGGGATCAGCCCCAGCATTTT. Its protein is CAISVQGDQPQHF.

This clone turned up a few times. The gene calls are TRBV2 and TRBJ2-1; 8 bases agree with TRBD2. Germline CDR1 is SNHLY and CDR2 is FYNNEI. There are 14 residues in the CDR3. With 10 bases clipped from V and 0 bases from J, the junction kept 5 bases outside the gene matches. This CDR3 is CATQRGSSYNEQFF. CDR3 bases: TGTGCCACGCAGCGGGGGAGCTCCTACAATGAGCAGTTCTTC.

DNA for the CDR3: TGTGCCAGCAGCTTGGGAGCGGGGGGCCCTCAAGAGACCCAGTACTTC. It encodes CASSLGAGGPQETQYF. This rearrangement joins TRBV7-8 to TRBJ2-5; TRBD2 aligns across 9 bases. The CDR3 has 16 amino acids. Germline CDR1 is SGHVS and CDR2 is FQNEAQ. Losses at the gene ends were 3 bases for V and 2 bases for J; bases not matched to a gene: 7.

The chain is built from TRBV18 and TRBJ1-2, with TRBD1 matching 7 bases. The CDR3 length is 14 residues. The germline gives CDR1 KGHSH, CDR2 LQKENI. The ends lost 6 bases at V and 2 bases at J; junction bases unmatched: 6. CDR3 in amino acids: CASSPEQGNYGYTF. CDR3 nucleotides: TGTGCCAGCTCGCCGGAACAGGGGAACTATGGCTACACCTTC.

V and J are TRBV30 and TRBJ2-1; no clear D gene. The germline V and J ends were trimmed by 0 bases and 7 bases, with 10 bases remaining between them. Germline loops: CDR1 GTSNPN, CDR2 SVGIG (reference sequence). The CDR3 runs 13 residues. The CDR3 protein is CAWSVGNRNEQFF. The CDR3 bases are TGTGCCTGGAGTGTAGGGAACAGAAATGAGCAGTTCTTC.

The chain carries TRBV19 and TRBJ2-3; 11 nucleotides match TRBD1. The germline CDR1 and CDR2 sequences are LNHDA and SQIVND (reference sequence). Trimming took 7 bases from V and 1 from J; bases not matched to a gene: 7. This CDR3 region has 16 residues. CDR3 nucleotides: TGTGCCAGTATTTCCCGGGGACAGGGGGGCACAGATACGCAGTATTTT. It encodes CASISRGQGGTDTQYF.

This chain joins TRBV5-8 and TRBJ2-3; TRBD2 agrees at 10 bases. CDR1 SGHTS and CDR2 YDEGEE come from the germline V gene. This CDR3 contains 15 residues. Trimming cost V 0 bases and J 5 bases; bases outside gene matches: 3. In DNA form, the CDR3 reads TGTGCCAGCAGCTTGGCTAGCGGGGGCAAAGATACGCAGTATTTT. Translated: CASSLASGGKDTQYF.

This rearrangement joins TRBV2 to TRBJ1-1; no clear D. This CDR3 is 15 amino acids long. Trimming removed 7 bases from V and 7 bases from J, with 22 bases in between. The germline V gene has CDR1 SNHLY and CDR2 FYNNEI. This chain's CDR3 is CASTGKTSEWHEAFF. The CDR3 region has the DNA TGTGCCAGCACCGGGAAGACCTCTGAGTGGCATGAAGCTTTCTTT. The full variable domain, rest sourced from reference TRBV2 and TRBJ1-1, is EPEVTQTPSHQVTQMGQEVILRCVPISNHLYFYWYRQILGQKVEFLVSFYNNEISEKSEIFDDQFSVERPDGSNFTLKIRSTKLEDSAMYFCASTGKTSEWHEAFFGQGTRLTVV.

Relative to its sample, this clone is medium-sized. CDR3 in DNA: TGTGCCAGCAGCTTTAGGGTAGAGCAGTTCTTC. This gives the protein CASSFRVEQFF. The V call is TRBV7-9, the J call TRBJ2-1; no clear D gene. Trimming left V 3 bases short and J 10 bases short, with 7 bases between. The CDR3 has 11 residues. Germline CDR1 is SEHNR and CDR2 is FQNEAQ (reference sequence).

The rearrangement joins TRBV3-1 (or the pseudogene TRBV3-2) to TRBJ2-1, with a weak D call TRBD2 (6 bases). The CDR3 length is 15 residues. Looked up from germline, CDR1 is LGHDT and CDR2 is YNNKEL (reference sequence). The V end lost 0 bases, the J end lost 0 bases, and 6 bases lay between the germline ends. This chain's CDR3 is CASSQDGSSYNEQFF. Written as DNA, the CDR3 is TGTGCCAGCAGCCAAGACGGGAGCTCCTACAATGAGCAGTTCTTC.